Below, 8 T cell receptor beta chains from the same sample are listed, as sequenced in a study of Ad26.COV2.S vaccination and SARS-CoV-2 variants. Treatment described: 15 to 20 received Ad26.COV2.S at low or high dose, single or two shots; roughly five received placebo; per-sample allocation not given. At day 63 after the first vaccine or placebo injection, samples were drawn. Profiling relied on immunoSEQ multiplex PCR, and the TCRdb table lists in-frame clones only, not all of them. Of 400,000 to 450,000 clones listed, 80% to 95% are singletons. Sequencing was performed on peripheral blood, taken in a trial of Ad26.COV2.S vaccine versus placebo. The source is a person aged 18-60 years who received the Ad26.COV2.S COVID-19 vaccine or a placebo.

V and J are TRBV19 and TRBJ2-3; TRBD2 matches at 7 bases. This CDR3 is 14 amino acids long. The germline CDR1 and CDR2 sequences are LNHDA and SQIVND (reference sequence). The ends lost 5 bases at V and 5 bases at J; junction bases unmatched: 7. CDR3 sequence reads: CASSFRLAEDTQYF. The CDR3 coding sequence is TGTGCCAGTAGTTTCCGACTAGCCGAAGATACGCAGTATTTT.

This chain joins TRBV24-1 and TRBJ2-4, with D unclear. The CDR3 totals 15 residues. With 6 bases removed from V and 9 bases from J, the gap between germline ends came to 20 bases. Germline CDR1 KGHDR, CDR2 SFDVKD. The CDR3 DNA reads TGTGCCACCAGTCCTAGGGCCGATCCGGGTCGCATTCAGTACTTC. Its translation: CATSPRADPGRIQYF.

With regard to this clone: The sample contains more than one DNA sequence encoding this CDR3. The CDR3 reads CASSVGGSYEQYF. The CDR3 DNA is TGTGCCAGCAGCGTAGGGGGTTCCTACGAGCAGTACTTC. This rearrangement joins TRBV9 to TRBJ2-7, with D hard to call. Germline CDR1 SGDLS, CDR2 YYNGEE. Deletions cut 0 bases from V and 1 base from J, with 5 bases between. This CDR3 has 13 amino acids.

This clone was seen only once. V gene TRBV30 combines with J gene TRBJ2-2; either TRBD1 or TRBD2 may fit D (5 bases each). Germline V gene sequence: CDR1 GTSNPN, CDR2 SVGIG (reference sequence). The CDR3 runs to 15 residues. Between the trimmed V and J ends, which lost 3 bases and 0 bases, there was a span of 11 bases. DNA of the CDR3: TGTGCCTGGAGCTTCGGGACCGCGAACACCGGGGAGCTGTTTTTT. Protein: CAWSFGTANTGELFF.

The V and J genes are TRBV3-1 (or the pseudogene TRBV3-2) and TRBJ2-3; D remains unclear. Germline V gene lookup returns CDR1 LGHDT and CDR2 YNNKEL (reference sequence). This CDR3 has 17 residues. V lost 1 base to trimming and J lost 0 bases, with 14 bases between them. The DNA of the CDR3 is TGTGCCAGCAGCCAAGTTTTAAGCTCCCCCAGCACAGATACGCAGTATTTT. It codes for CASSQVLSSPSTDTQYF.

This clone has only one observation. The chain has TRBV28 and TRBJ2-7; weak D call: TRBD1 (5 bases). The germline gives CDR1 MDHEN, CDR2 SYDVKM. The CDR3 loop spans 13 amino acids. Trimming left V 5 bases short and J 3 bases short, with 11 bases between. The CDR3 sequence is CASSPTGYYEQYF. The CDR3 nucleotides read TGTGCCAGCAGTCCAACAGGCTACTACGAGCAGTACTTC.

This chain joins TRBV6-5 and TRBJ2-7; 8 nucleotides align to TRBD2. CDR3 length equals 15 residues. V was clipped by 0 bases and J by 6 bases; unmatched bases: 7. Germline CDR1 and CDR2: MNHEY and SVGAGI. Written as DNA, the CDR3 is TGTGCCAGCAGTTACTCTTCGGGAGGGCCATTCGAGCAGTACTTC. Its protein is CASSYSSGGPFEQYF.

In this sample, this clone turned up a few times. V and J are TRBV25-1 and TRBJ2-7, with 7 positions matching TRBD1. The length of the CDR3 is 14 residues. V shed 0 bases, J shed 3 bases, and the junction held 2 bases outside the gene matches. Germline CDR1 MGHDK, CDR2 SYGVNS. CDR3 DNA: TGTGCCAGCAGTGAATATCGGGACAGCTACGAGCAGTACTTC. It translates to CASSEYRDSYEQYF.